The source of this T cell receptor beta chain is a study of post-analysis software for immune sequencing data. Looking at the study overall: Relapsing-remitting, secondary progressive and progressive-relapsing forms made up the multiple sclerosis disease courses. Study-wide results and limits: In multiple sclerosis, normalized Chao1 diversity was significantly below that of controls. Relative to controls, patients had about five TRBV segments at higher frequency, with TRBV5-6, TRBV5-1 and TRBV20-1 among these.

With regard to this clonotype: The antigen is undetermined.

Libraries were made from TCR beta cDNA, and they carried unique molecular identifiers. MiXCR, run by TCRdb on the PCR reads, gives a single entry per CDR3 protein. In the table there are hundreds of thousands of distinct CDR3 sequences, roughly 50% of which are singletons. Germline CDR1 is SQVTM and CDR2 is ANQGSEA. CDR3 length: 13 amino acids. The sample comprised blood. The chain recombines TRBV29-1 with TRBJ2-5; D may be TRBD1 (7 bases). The J call may be in error: the DNA end matches TRBJ2-7 better. The receptor was derived from a girl under 18 with multiple sclerosis. CDR3 DNA sequence: TGCAGCGTTGAAGTCCGCAGGGGGGCCGAGCAGTACTTC. It is translated as CSVEVRRGAEQYF.